This paragraph reports one T cell receptor beta chain. Seattle enrolled patients during active infection and tracked them longitudinally. Per the original data handling: Counts of nucleated cells, estimated from reference gene primer amplification, were obtained. Sequencing was performed with immunoSEQ multiplex PCR; in TCRdb, only in-frame clones are kept and a portion is missing. The DNA gave D and trimming, while V, J and clone size come from that table. The sample shows tens of thousands of clones, 85% to 90% of them seen only once. This sample is part of a study of blood T cell repertoires in COVID-19. Study overall: Acute-phase and convalescent COVID-19 samples originated in the United States, Italy and Spain. From T cells, B-cell-depleted T cells, or PBMCs came the material, which was cDNA or gDNA.

The source is a woman in her sixties or seventies with COVID-19, enrolled during active disease. Sequenced material: peripheral blood.

The CDR3 DNA is TGTGCCAGCAGCGCGACTAGCGTAAACATTCAGTACTTC. Residues: CASSATSVNIQYF. The chain uses TRBV9 and TRBJ2-4; 8 bases align to TRBD2. The V segment lost 3 bases and the J segment 6 bases; nucleotides outside the gene matches: 2. The CDR3 contains 13 residues. Germline V gene lookup returns CDR1 SGDLS and CDR2 YYNGEE.